This TCR beta chain was identified in a study of response to subunit inactivated influenza vaccine. Broader study findings: Authors suggested seasonal influenza vaccinations each recruit few new T cells.

This clonotype was picked up a small number of times. Antigen unknown. TCRdb re-analysed the RT-PCR reads in MiXCR, keeping a single row per CDR3 protein. The data hold some 500,000 distinct CDR3 sequences, with 25% observed a single time. Trimming cost V 2 bases and J 2 bases; bases outside gene matches: 7. CDR1 is MDHEN, CDR2 SYDVKM, per germline. The CDR3 is made up of 16 amino acids. The chain recombines TRBV28 with TRBJ1-2; the match to TRBD1 covers 8 bases. This TCR derives from a man aged 45-65 years who received an inactivated influenza vaccine. The sample consisted of CD4+ T cells sorted from PBMCs, taken 4 to 6 days after vaccination. In nucleotides, the CDR3 is TGTGCCAGCAGTTTACTGGGACAGGATCGAAACTATGGCTACACCTTC. Its protein is CASSLLGQDRNYGYTF.